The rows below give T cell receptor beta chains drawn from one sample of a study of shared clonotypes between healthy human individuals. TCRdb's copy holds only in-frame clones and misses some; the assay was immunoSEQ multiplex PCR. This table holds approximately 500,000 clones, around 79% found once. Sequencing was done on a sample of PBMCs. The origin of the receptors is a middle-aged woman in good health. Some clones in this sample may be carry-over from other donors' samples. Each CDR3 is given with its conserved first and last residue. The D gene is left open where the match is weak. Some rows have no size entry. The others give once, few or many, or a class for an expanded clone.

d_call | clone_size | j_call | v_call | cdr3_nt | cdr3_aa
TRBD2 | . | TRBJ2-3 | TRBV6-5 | TGTGCCACCCAACGAGGGACTAGGACAGATACGCAGTATTTT | CATQRGTRTDTQYF
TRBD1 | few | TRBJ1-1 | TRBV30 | TGTGCCTCCCGAGGGACAGGGGATGAAGCTTTCTTT | CASRGTGDEAFF
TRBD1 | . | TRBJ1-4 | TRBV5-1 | TGCGCCAGCAGCATCACTACAGGGGGCATCGGTGAAAAACTGTTTTTT | CASSITTGGIGEKLFF
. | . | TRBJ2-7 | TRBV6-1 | TGTGCCAGCAGTGAATTGACAGGCAGCTCCTACGAGCAGTACTTC | CASSELTGSSYEQYF
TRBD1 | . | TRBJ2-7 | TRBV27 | TGTGCCAGCAGTTTCCCGGACAGGGTTTTCGAGCAGTACTTC | CASSFPDRVFEQYF
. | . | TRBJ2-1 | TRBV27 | TGTGCCAGCACCAGCGGGCCATACAATGAGCAGTTCTTC | CASTSGPYNEQFF
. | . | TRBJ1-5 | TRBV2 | TGTGCCAGCAGTGAATTAACAGCCCGCAATCAGCCCCAGCATTTT | CASSELTARNQPQHF
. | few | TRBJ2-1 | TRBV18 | TGTGCCAGCTCCCCCGGGACCCCCAATGAGCAGTTCTTC | CASSPGTPNEQFF
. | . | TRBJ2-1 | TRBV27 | TGTGCCAGCAGTTCCTCGGACGGTCCCAATGAGCAGTTCTTC | CASSSSDGPNEQFF
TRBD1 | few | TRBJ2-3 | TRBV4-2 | TGTGCCAGCAGCCAAGAAGGCCGTCAGGGGGCAGATACGCAGTATTTT | CASSQEGRQGADTQYF
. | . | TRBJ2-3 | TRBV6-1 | TGTGCCAGCAGTGAATCGTGGGTTTTGATAGATACGCAGTATTTT | CASSESWVLIDTQYF
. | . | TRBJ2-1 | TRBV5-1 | TGCGCCAGCAGCCCGTATACCAATGAGCAGTTCTTC | CASSPYTNEQFF
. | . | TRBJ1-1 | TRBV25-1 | TGTGCCAGCAGTGACTCGGCTGAAGCTTTCTTT | CASSDSAEAFF
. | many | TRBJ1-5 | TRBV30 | TGTGCCTGGAGTACGGGGCAGCTAGACAATCAGCCCCAGCATTTT | CAWSTGQLDNQPQHF
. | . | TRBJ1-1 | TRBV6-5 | TGTGCTAGCAGTTGGAGACCTCAGGGTACTGAAGCTTTCTTT | CASSWRPQGTEAFF
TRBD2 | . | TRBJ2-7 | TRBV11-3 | TGTGCCAGCAGCAAAGGGACTAGCGGGAGGACGGACGAGCAGTACTTC | CASSKGTSGRTDEQYF
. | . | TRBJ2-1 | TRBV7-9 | TGTGCCAGCAGCTTGGGGATTGAGCAGTTCTTC | CASSLGIEQFF
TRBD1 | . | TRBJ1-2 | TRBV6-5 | TGTGCCAGCAGCCGACAGGGGAACTATGGCTACACCTTC | CASSRQGNYGYTF
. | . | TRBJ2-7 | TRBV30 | TGTGCCTGGTTGGAGAGGGTTATTTTGTACGAGCAGTACTTC | CAWLERVILYEQYF
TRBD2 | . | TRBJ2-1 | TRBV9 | TGTGCCAGCAGCGCGGCGGGGGACTCCTACAATGAGCAGTTCTTC | CASSAAGDSYNEQFF